This TCR beta chain was found in a study of cytomegalovirus exposure and HLA in healthy donors. Study results and caveats: There were several of the most significant clusters that appeared linked to common viral pathogens in a later analysis. Follow-up analysis found HLA locus-dependent TCR association rates, highest for DRB1 and lowest for HLA-C.

The PCR ran on 60 Vbeta and 13 Jbeta primers. This table comes from immunoSEQ multiplex PCR, and its TCRdb copy is limited to in-frame clones, with some not included. The table records some 65,000 clones, approximately 72% of them present only once. Germline loops: CDR1 SEHNR, CDR2 FQNEAQ (reference sequence). This CDR3 has 18 residues. V was shortened by 3 bases and J by 3 bases, with 18 bases between the two germline ends. Regarding this clone: Its antigen is not known.

The receptor's source is a woman aged 25 to 39 in good health and CMV-seronegative. Sequenced sample: PBMCs. The V call is TRBV7-9, the J call TRBJ1-6, with D possibly matching TRBD1 (5 bases). CDR3 sequence: CASSLADGAIFYNSPLHF. CDR3 in DNA: TGTGCCAGCAGCTTGGCCGATGGGGCAATCTTCTATAATTCACCCCTCCACTTT.